This T cell receptor (beta chain) was recovered during a study of response to subunit inactivated influenza vaccine. Whole-study findings and limits: The study's authors posited that every seasonal influenza vaccination enlists few new T cells.

On this clonotype itself: Its antigen is as yet unknown.

The V segment lost 0 bases and the J segment 4 bases; nucleotides outside the gene matches: 4. The CDR3 is made up of 17 amino acids. The germline V gene encodes CDR1 MNHEY and CDR2 SVGAGI. TCRdb reanalysed the RT-PCR reads using MiXCR and keeps one entry per CDR3 protein. The profile shows about 650,000 distinct CDR3 sequences, 15% to 19% of them singletons. The chain joins TRBV6-5 to TRBJ2-1, with 12 bases identical to TRBD2. This sequence was found in a man in his forties or fifties who received an inactivated influenza vaccine. Here the sequenced sample was PBMCs from blood, taken 11 to 12 days after vaccination. The CDR3 sequence is CASSYSIGLAGYNEQFF. DNA of the CDR3: TGTGCCAGCAGTTACTCGATCGGACTAGCGGGATACAATGAGCAGTTCTTC.